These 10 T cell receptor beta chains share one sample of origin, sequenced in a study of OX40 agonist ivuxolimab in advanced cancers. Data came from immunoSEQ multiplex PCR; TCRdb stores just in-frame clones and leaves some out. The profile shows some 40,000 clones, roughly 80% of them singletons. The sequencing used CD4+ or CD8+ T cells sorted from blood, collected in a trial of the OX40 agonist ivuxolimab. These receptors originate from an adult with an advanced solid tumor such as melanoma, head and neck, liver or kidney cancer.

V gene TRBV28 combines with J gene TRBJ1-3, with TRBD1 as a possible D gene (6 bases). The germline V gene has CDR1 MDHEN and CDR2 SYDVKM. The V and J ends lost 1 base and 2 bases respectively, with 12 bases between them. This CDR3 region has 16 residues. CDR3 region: CASSLFGGATGNTIYF. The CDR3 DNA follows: TGTGCCAGCAGTTTATTTGGGGGGGCGACTGGAAACACCATATATTTT. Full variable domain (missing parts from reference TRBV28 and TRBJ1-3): DVKVTQSSRYLVKRTGEKVFLECVQDMDHENMFWYRQDPGLGLRLIYFSYDVKMKEKGDIPEGYSVSREKKERFSLILESASTNQTSMYLCASSLFGGATGNTIYFGEGSWLTVV.

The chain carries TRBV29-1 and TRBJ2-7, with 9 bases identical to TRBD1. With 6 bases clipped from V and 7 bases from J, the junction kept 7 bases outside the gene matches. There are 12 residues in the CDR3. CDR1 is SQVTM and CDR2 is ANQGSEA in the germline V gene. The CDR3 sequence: CSVAGTGWEQYF. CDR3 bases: TGCAGCGTGGCCGGGACAGGGTGGGAGCAGTACTTC.

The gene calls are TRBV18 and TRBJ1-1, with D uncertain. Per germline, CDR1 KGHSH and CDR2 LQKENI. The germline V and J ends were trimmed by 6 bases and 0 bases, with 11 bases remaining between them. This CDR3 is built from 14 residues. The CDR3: CASSAQHMNTEAFF. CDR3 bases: TGTGCCAGCTCGGCACAGCACATGAACACTGAAGCTTTCTTT.

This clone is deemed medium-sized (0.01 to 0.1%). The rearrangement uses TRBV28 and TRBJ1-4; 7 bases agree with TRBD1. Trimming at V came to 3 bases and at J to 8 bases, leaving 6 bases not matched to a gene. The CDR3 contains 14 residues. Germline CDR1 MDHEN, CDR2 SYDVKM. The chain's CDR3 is CASSLPARGEKLFF. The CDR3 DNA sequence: TGTGCCAGCAGTTTGCCCGCCAGGGGGGAAAAACTGTTTTTT.

For the CDR3, the DNA is TGCAGCGTCCGGGACAGAAATGAAAAACTGTTTTTT. Amino acid sequence: CSVRDRNEKLFF. The chain links TRBV29-1 to TRBJ1-4; 7 bases are shared with TRBD1. The V gene end was trimmed by 6 bases and the J gene end by 5 bases; junction bases not matched to a gene: 3. Germline V CDR1 and CDR2: SQVTM, ANQGSEA. The CDR3 has 12 amino acids.

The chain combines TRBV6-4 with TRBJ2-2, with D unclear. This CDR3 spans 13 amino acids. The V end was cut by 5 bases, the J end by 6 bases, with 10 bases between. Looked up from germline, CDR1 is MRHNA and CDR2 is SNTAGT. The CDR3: CASSYPSPGELFF. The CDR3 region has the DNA TGTGCCAGCAGTTACCCCTCCCCCGGGGAGCTGTTTTTT.

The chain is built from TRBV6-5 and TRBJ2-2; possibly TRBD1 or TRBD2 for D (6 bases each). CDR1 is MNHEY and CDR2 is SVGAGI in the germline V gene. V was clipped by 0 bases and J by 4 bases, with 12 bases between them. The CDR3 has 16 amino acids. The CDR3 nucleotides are TGTGCCAGCAGTTACTCGCCGGGGGCGGGCACCGGGGAGCTGTTTTTT. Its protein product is CASSYSPGAGTGELFF.

In DNA, the CDR3 is TGCGCCAGCAGCCAAGTATTACAGGGCCCCTACGAGCAGTACTTC. Translating it yields CASSQVLQGPYEQYF. The rearrangement uses TRBV4-3 and TRBJ2-7, with D maybe TRBD1 (6 bases). This CDR3 spans 15 amino acids. With 1 base removed from V and 2 bases from J, the gap between germline ends came to 12 bases. The germline CDR1 and CDR2 sequences are LGHNA and YSLEER.

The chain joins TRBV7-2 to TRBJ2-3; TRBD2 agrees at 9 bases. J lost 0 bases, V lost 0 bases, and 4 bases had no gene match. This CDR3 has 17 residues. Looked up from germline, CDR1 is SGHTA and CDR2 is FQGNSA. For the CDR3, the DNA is TGTGCCAGCAGCTTAGCGGGACTAGCAGGGAGCACAGATACGCAGTATTTT. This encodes CASSLAGLAGSTDTQYF.

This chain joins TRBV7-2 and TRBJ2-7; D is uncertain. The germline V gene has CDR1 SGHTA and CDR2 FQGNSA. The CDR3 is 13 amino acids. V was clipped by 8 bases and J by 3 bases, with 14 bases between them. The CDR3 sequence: CASGRSRIYEQYF. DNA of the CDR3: TGTGCCAGCGGGCGTTCCAGAATCTACGAGCAGTACTTC.